The next 30 T cell receptor beta chains were all read from a single sample in a study of blood T cell repertoires in COVID-19. Some clones are missing from TCRdb's copy, which holds only in-frame ones; the method was immunoSEQ multiplex PCR. Found here are about 200,000 clones, approximately 83% of them singletons; the top ten hold 10% to 11%. The sample taken for sequencing was peripheral blood. These TCRs come from a human donor with active or convalescent COVID-19. The donor label of this sample is uncertain.

The rearrangement joins TRBV6-5 to TRBJ1-2; 8 nucleotides agree with TRBD1. Germline V CDR1 and CDR2: MNHEY, SVGAGI. The CDR3 totals 16 residues. V gave up 2 bases and J gave up 6 bases; unmatched junction bases: 11. The DNA of the CDR3 is TGTGCCAGCAGTTACACCTCAGGACAGGGTGGTGATGGCTACACCTTC. Its translation is CASSYTSGQGGDGYTF.

The V gene is TRBV7-9, the J gene TRBJ2-3; maybe TRBD1 (5 bases). Germline loops: CDR1 SEHNR, CDR2 FQNEAQ (reference sequence). The CDR3 is 12 amino acids. Trimming cost V 6 bases and J 6 bases, with 10 bases left between them. The CDR3 here is CASSGARDTQYF. The CDR3 DNA follows: TGTGCCAGCAGTGGGGCCCGCGATACGCAGTATTTT.

The chain carries TRBV27 and TRBJ1-6; D might be TRBD1 (6 bases). The CDR3 is made up of 14 amino acids. The V gene lost 4 bases and the J gene lost 5 bases, with 9 bases spanning the gap. Germline V gene data show CDR1 as MNHEY and CDR2 as SMNVEV (reference sequence). The CDR3 nucleotides read TGTGCCAGCAGTTGGGGACATGATAATTCACCCCTCCACTTT. Translating it yields CASSWGHDNSPLHF.

The chain is built from TRBV7-8 and TRBJ2-6; D unclear. The germline V gene encodes CDR1 SGHVS and CDR2 FQNEAQ. V was clipped by 1 base and J by 4 bases, with 11 bases between them. CDR3 length: 16 amino acids. The CDR3 is CASSLGGPFGANVLTF. DNA of the CDR3: TGTGCCAGCAGCTTAGGTGGCCCCTTCGGGGCCAACGTCCTGACTTTC.

The chain carries TRBV10-3 and TRBJ1-2, with D possibly TRBD1 on 6 matching bases. V lost 3 bases and J lost 0, with 8 bases in between. The CDR3 length is 14 residues. The germline CDR1 and CDR2 sequences are ENHRY and SYGVKD. The CDR3 region is CAISDWTANYGYTF. The CDR3 coding sequence is TGTGCCATCAGTGACTGGACAGCTAACTATGGCTACACCTTC.

This chain uses TRBV2 with TRBJ2-1, with 8 positions matching TRBD2. Germline-derived CDR1 and CDR2 are SNHLY and FYNNEI. After removal of 8 bases from V and 4 bases from J, the junction contained 4 bases not matched to a gene. The CDR3 runs 13 residues. The DNA for the CDR3 is TGTGCCAGCGGGCGGGAGGAATACAATGAGCAGTTCTTC. Translated: CASGREEYNEQFF.

This clone has just one count. CDR3 coding DNA: TGTGCCAGCAGTTACTCGACTGCCCGGGAGAGCAATCAGCCCCAGCATTTT. It encodes CASSYSTARESNQPQHF. This chain joins TRBV6-2 or TRBV6-3 and TRBJ1-5; D call uncertain. The V end was cut by 0 bases, the J end by 1 base, with 13 bases between. The CDR3 totals 17 residues. Per the germline V gene, CDR1 is MNHEY and CDR2 is SVGEGT.

The chain's CDR3 is CASSSNLRELYEQYF. CDR3 nucleotide sequence: TGTGCCAGCAGCTCCAACTTACGGGAACTCTACGAGCAGTACTTC. The chain uses TRBV7-9 and TRBJ2-7; D perhaps matches TRBD2 (5 bases). Trimming removed 4 bases at V and 3 bases at J, with 16 bases between. The CDR3 runs to 15 residues. Germline V gives CDR1 SEHNR, CDR2 FQNEAQ (reference sequence).

This sequence joins TRBV11-2 and TRBJ2-5, with a weak D call TRBD2 (7 bases). The CDR3 runs to 14 residues. V gave up 1 base and J gave up 4 bases, with 10 bases separating them. CDR1 and CDR2 (germline): SGHAT, FQNNGV. Here the CDR3 reads CASSLAGGLETQYF. As DNA, the CDR3 is TGTGCCAGCAGCTTAGCGGGGGGCTTAGAGACCCAGTACTTC.

The J gene is TRBJ1-5, the V gene TRBV28; D is possibly TRBD1 (5 bases). Trimming pared 4 bases from V and 7 bases from J, leaving 14 bases between. Germline CDR1 MDHEN, CDR2 SYDVKM. CDR3 length: 14 amino acids. The DNA for the CDR3 is TGTGCCAGCAGTTCTATGGGGGGGTTCCAGCCCCAGCATTTT. The encoded protein is CASSSMGGFQPQHF.

In its sample, this clone was seen once. The V gene is TRBV29-1, the J gene TRBJ2-3; tentative D call: TRBD2 (6 bases). Per the germline V gene, CDR1 is SQVTM and CDR2 is ANQGSEA. Between the trimmed V and J ends, which lost 6 bases and 1 base, there was a span of 8 bases. The CDR3 consists of 12 residues. The CDR3 loop reads CSVLAGTDTQYF. DNA of the CDR3: TGCAGCGTACTAGCTGGCACAGATACGCAGTATTTT.

V and J are TRBV6-1 and TRBJ2-2, with 13 bases fitting TRBD2. CDR3 length: 18 residues. Germline V gene sequence: CDR1 MNHNS, CDR2 SASEGT. The V segment lost 4 bases and the J segment 6 bases; nucleotides outside the gene matches: 11. The CDR3 DNA is TGTGCCAGCAGTGCCACCAGCCCCGGGACTAGCGGGGCCGGGGAGCTGTTTTTT. This encodes CASSATSPGTSGAGELFF.

The chain is built from TRBV9 and TRBJ2-1; no definite D call. CDR1 and CDR2 from the germline V gene are SGDLS and YYNGEE. This CDR3 contains 13 residues. V lost 4 bases, J lost 4 bases, and 9 bases lay in between. CDR3 in DNA: TGTGCCAGCAGCCATACAGAATACAATGAGCAGTTCTTC. Translation gives CASSHTEYNEQFF. Full variable domain (outside the CDR3, taken from reference TRBV9 and TRBJ2-1): DSGVTQTPKHLITATGQRVTLRCSPRSGDLSVYWYQQSLDQGLQFLIQYYNGEERAKGNILERFSAQQFPDLHSELNLSSLELGDSALYFCASSHTEYNEQFFGPGTRLTVL.

The chain combines TRBV4-2 with TRBJ1-4; TRBD1 matches 11 bases. Germline V gives CDR1 LGHNA, CDR2 YNFKEQ. This CDR3 comprises 16 residues. The V and J ends lost 4 bases and 0 bases, in that order; junction bases with no gene match: 1. CDR3 sequence (DNA): TGTGCCAGCAGCCCGGGACAGGGGGCAACTAATGAAAAACTGTTTTTT. Its translation is CASSPGQGATNEKLFF.

J is TRBJ2-3 and V is TRBV19, with 7 nucleotides matching TRBD2. Trimming removed 4 bases from V and 1 base from J; junction bases left unmatched: 2. Germline CDR1 LNHDA, CDR2 SQIVND (reference sequence). CDR3 length: 14 amino acids. The CDR3 DNA is TGTGCCAGTAGTAAGGGACTACGCACAGATACGCAGTATTTT. It codes for CASSKGLRTDTQYF.

Worth noting for this clone: The germline gene is not matched at one end of the junction; a read error may be the cause. J is TRBJ2-3 and V is TRBV29-1, with D unresolved. This CDR3 comprises 11 residues. Looked up from germline, CDR1 is SQVTM and CDR2 is ANQGSEA. CDR3 bases: TGCGGCGTATCTCTCACAGATACGCAGTATTTT. This gives the protein CGVSLTDTQYF.

This chain joins TRBV19 and TRBJ1-2, with TRBD1 matching over 9 bases. In germline, CDR1 is LNHDA, CDR2 SQIVND (reference sequence). The CDR3 loop spans 15 amino acids. Unmatched junction bases numbered 8, after V lost 4 bases and J lost 5 bases. The CDR3 nucleotides read TGTGCCAGTAGTACAAACAGGGGGCGAAGTTATGGCTACACCTTC. It specifies CASSTNRGRSYGYTF.

This clone has a single count. The gene calls are TRBV2 and TRBJ2-1; 9 positions agree with TRBD2. V dropped 6 bases and J dropped 5; count of bases not matched to a gene: 11. The CDR3 runs 16 residues. The V gene's germline CDR1 is SNHLY and CDR2 FYNNEI. CDR3 sequence reads: CASRSGLLAGNNEQFF. The CDR3 DNA is TGTGCCAGCAGATCCGGCCTCCTAGCGGGAAACAATGAGCAGTTCTTC.

The V and J genes are TRBV28 and TRBJ1-6; tentatively, D is TRBD1 (6 bases). CDR1 and CDR2 from the germline V gene are MDHEN and SYDVKM. V was shortened by 6 bases and J by 8 bases, with 17 bases between the two germline ends. The length of the CDR3 is 15 residues. The CDR3 DNA reads as TGTGCCAGCAGCCTCAGGACAGCGGGGGATTCACCCCTCCACTTT. Amino acid sequence: CASSLRTAGDSPLHF.

V gene TRBV7-8 combines with J gene TRBJ2-7; the match to TRBD2 covers 11 bases. CDR1 and CDR2 from the germline V gene are SGHVS and FQNEAQ. The CDR3 totals 14 residues. The V gene end was trimmed by 5 bases and the J gene end by 6 bases; junction bases not matched to a gene: 6. The CDR3 sequence: CASSPLAGGREQYF. The CDR3 nucleotides read TGTGCCAGCAGCCCCTTAGCGGGAGGGCGCGAGCAGTACTTC.

This clone has only one observation. The chain couples TRBV11-2 to TRBJ2-3; TRBD2 agrees at 8 bases. The V gene end was trimmed by 3 bases and the J gene end by 5 bases; junction bases not matched to a gene: 13. This CDR3 region has 17 residues. CDR1 is SGHAT and CDR2 is FQNNGV in the germline V gene. In DNA form, the CDR3 reads TGTGCCAGCAGCTTCTCCGGGGGGGTTTTTTCCGGAGATACGCAGTATTTT. This translates into CASSFSGGVFSGDTQYF.

The V and J genes are TRBV4-1 and TRBJ2-1, with 14 bases lining up with TRBD2. CDR1 and CDR2 (germline): MGHRA, YSYEKL. CDR3 size: 16 residues. J lost 7 bases, V lost 4 bases, and 6 bases had no gene match. The CDR3: CASSRPGLAGENEQFF. In DNA, the CDR3 is TGCGCCAGCAGCCGACCGGGACTAGCGGGGGAAAATGAGCAGTTCTTC.

The rearrangement joins TRBV27 to TRBJ2-5, with TRBD2 matching 13 bases. The germline gives CDR1 MNHEY, CDR2 SMNVEV (reference sequence). V dropped 2 bases and J dropped 3; count of bases not matched to a gene: 12. The CDR3 totals 19 residues. DNA of the CDR3: TGTGCCAGCAGTTTAAGGGGCGCGGGACTAGCGGGAATGAAAGAGACCCAGTACTTC. Its protein is CASSLRGAGLAGMKETQYF.

The CDR3 coding sequence is TGTGCCAGCAGTTTTACTAGCGGGGGGAACAATGAGCAGTTCTTC. The encoded protein is CASSFTSGGNNEQFF. This sequence joins TRBV6-1 and TRBJ2-1; 12 bases fit TRBD2. CDR3 length equals 15 residues. V was clipped by 5 bases and J by 5 bases; unmatched bases: 4. Germline V gives CDR1 MNHNS, CDR2 SASEGT.

This clone appeared a few times. J is TRBJ1-1 and V is TRBV2; D call uncertain. This CDR3 has 15 residues. Germline lookup yields CDR1 SNHLY and CDR2 FYNNEI. V was shortened by 1 base and J by 7 bases, with 16 bases between the two germline ends. The CDR3 DNA follows: TGTGCCAGCAGTGAAGAAGGACTCCAGGCGGGTGAAGCTTTCTTT. It codes for CASSEEGLQAGEAFF.

The chain recombines TRBV5-6 with TRBJ2-7; the D gene is possibly TRBD1 (6 bases). CDR3 size: 13 residues. CDR1 is SGHDT, CDR2 YYEEEE, per germline. Trimming removed 4 bases from V and 2 bases from J, with 10 bases in between. CDR3 DNA sequence: TGTGCCAGCAGCCCCGGGACACCCTACGAGCAGTACTTC. Protein product: CASSPGTPYEQYF.

This clone was seen a handful of times. The V gene is TRBV19, the J gene TRBJ2-4; D remains unclear. This CDR3 spans 14 amino acids. The germline V gene encodes CDR1 LNHDA and CDR2 SQIVND (reference sequence). Trimming cost V 4 bases and J 1 base, with 8 bases left between them. DNA for the CDR3: TGTGCCAGTAGTAGCGGCATGGCCAAAAACATTCAGTACTTC. Translating it yields CASSSGMAKNIQYF.

The chain uses TRBV12-3 or TRBV12-4 and TRBJ2-5; D might be TRBD1 (6 bases). The CDR3 length is 13 residues. V lost 6 bases to trimming and J lost 0 bases, with 8 bases between them. The CDR3 loop reads CASRGTNQETQYF. The CDR3 DNA follows: TGTGCCAGCAGGGGGACAAACCAAGAGACCCAGTACTTC.

The chain recombines TRBV7-3 with TRBJ2-2, with D perhaps TRBD1 (5 bases). Trimming pared 2 bases from V and 10 bases from J, leaving 11 bases between. CDR1 is SGHTA and CDR2 is FQGTGA in the germline V gene. CDR3 length: 13 residues. DNA of the CDR3: TGTGCCAGCAGCTTACCCGGCAGGGTGGAGCTGTTTTTT. It translates to CASSLPGRVELFF.

The chain uses TRBV30 and TRBJ2-5; 7 bases align to TRBD1. This CDR3 spans 14 amino acids. Per germline, CDR1 GTSNPN and CDR2 SVGIG (reference sequence). The trim removed 2 bases at V and 4 bases at J, leaving 7 bases unmatched. The CDR3 DNA sequence: TGTGCCTGGAGTAAAGGACAGGAGAGAGAGACCCAGTACTTC. Its translation: CAWSKGQERETQYF.